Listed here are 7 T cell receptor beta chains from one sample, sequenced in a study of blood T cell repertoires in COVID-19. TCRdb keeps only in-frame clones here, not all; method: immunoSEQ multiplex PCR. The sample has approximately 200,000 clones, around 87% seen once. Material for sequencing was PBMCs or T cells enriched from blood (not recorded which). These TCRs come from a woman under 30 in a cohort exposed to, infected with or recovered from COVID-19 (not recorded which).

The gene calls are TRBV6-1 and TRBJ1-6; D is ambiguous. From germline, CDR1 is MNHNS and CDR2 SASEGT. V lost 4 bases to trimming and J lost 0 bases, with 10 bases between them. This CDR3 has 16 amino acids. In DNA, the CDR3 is TGTGCCAGCAGTGCCCAAGACTACTCCTATAATTCACCCCTCCACTTT. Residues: CASSAQDYSYNSPLHF.

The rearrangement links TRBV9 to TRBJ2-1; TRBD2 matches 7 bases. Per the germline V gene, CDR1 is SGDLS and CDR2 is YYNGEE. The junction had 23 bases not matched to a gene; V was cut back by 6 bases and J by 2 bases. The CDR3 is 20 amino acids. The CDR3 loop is CASTRGVGRELVSAYNEQFF. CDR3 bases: TGTGCCAGCACTCGCGGCGTGGGGCGGGAGTTAGTGTCCGCCTACAATGAGCAGTTCTTC. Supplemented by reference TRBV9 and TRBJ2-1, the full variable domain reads DSGVTQTPKHLITATGQRVTLRCSPRSGDLSVYWYQQSLDQGLQFLIQYYNGEERAKGNILERFSAQQFPDLHSELNLSSLELGDSALYFCASTRGVGRELVSAYNEQFFGPGTRLTVL.

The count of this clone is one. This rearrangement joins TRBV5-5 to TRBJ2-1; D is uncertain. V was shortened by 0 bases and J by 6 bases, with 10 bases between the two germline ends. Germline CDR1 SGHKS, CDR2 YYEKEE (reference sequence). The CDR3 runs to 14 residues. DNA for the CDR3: TGTGCCAGCAGCTTGGGACCCCCGGGCAATGAGCAGTTCTTC. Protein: CASSLGPPGNEQFF.

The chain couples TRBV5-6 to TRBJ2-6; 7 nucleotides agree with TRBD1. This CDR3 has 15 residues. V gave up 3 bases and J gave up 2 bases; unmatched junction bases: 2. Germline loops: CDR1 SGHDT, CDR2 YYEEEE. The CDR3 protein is CASSSDRAGANVLTF. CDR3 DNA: TGTGCCAGCAGCTCTGACAGGGCTGGGGCCAACGTCCTGACTTTC.

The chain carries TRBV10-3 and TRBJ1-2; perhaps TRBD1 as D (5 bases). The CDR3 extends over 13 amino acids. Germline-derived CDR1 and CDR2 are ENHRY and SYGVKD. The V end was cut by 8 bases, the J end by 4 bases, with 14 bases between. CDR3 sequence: CAIGQGNLYGYTF. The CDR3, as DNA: TGTGCCATCGGGCAGGGAAACCTCTATGGCTACACCTTC.

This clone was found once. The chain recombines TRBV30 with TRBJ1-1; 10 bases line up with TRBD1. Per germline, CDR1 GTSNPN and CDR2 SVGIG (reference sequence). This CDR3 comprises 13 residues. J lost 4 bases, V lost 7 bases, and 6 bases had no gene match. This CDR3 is CASRQGAGTEAFF. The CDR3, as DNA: TGTGCCTCAAGACAGGGGGCGGGCACTGAAGCTTTCTTT.

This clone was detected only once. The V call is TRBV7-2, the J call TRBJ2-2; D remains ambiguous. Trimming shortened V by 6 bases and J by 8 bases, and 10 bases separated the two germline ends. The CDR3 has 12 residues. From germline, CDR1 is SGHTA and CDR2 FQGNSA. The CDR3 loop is CASSRPGGELFF. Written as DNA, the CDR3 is TGTGCCAGCAGTCGCCCCGGGGGGGAGCTGTTTTTT.